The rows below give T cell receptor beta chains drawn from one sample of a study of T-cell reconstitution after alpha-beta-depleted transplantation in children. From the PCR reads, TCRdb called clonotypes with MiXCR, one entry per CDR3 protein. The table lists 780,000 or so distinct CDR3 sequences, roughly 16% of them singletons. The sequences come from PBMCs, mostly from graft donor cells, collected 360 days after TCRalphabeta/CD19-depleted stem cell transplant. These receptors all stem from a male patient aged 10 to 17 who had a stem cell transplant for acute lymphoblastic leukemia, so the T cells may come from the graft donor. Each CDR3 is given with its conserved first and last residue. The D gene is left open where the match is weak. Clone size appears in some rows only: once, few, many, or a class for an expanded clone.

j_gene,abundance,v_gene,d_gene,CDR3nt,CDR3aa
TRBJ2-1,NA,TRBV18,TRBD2,TGTGCCAGCTCACCACCGGGACTAGAATCAGGGGATGAGCAGTTCTTC,CASSPPGLESGDEQFF
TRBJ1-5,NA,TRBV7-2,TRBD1,TGTGCCAGCAGCTCCCGGGACAGTTATCAGCCCCAGCATTTT,CASSSRDSYQPQHF
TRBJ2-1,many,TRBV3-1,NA,TGTGCCAGCAGCCAGGTGGAGCGGAATGAGCAGTTCTTC,CASSQVERNEQFF
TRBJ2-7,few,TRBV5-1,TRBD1,TGCGCCAGCAGCCCCACAGACAGGGGGTTCTACGAGCAGTACTTC,CASSPTDRGFYEQYF
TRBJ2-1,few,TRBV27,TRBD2,TGTGCCAGCAGTGCTCCGGGACTAGCGGGAGTGAGTCGGTACAATGAGCAGTTCTTC,CASSAPGLAGVSRYNEQFF
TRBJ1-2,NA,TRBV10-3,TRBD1,TGTGCCATCAGGGGGGACAGGGACCCCTATGGCTACACCTTC,CAIRGDRDPYGYTF
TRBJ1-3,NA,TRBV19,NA,TGTGCCAGTAACATGGACTTCGGAAACACCATATATTTT,CASNMDFGNTIYF
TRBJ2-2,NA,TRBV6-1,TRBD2,TGTGCCAGTATAGCGGGGATCAACACCGGGGAGCTGTTTTTT,CASIAGINTGELFF
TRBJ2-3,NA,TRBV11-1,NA,TGTGCCAGCAGCCCCCACCGGAGACAGGGAGGTCGTACAGATACGCAGTATTTT,CASSPHRRQGGRTDTQYF
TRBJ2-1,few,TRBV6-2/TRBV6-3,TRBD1,TGTGCCAGCAGCCTCAGGACAGGGGGTACGGATGAGCAGTTCTTC,CASSLRTGGTDEQFF
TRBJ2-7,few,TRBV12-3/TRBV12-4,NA,TGTGCCAGCAGTTCGGACGTCATATACCCCTACGAGCAGTACTTC,CASSSDVIYPYEQYF
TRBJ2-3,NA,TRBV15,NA,TGTGCCACCAGCAGAGATCTCCACAGCACAGATACGCAGTATTTT,CATSRDLHSTDTQYF
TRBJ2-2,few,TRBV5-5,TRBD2,TGTGCCAGCAGCTCCCCGGGACTAGCGGGGTTGAACACCGGGGAGCTGTTTTTT,CASSSPGLAGLNTGELFF
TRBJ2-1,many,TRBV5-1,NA,TGCGCCAGCAGCTTGGGGGGAATTGACAATGAGCAGTTCTTC,CASSLGGIDNEQFF
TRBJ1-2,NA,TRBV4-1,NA,TGCGCCAGCAGCCAAGTTGAACAGGGAGGAGGCGGCTACACCTTC,CASSQVEQGGGGYTF
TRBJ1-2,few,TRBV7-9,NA,TGTGCCAGCAGCATCGTGACCGCTCACTATGGCTACACCTTC,CASSIVTAHYGYTF
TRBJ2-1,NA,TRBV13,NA,TGTGCCAGCACCCTAAGAGAGGGGAATGAGCAGTTCTTC,CASTLREGNEQFF
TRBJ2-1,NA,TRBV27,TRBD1,TGTGCCAGCAGCCCACCGGGACAGACTACCGGTGAGCAGTTCTTC,CASSPPGQTTGEQFF
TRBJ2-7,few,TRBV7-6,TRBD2,TGTGCCAGCAGCTTACACCGCGGGAGATCCTACGAGCAGTACTTC,CASSLHRGRSYEQYF
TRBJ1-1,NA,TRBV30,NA,TGTGCCTGGAGTCGAAACCCCAGAGGAGCTTTCTTT,CAWSRNPRGAFF
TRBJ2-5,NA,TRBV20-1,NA,TGCAGTGCTGGGGCTCCGGGAACGAAAGAGACCCAGTACTTC,CSAGAPGTKETQYF
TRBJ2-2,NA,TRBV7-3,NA,TGTGCCAGCAGCTTATATGCAAGAATCTTCACCGGGGAGCTGTTTTTT,CASSLYARIFTGELFF
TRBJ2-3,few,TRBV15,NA,TGTGCCACCAGCAGAGTGGGAGGTTCCACAGATACGCAGTATTTT,CATSRVGGSTDTQYF
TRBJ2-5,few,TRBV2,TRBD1,TGTGCCAGCAGCACCGACAGGGGAGTAGAGACCCAGTACTTC,CASSTDRGVETQYF
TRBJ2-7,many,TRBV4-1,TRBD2,TGCGCCAGCAGCCCGACTAGCGGAATCTCCTACGAGCAGTACTTC,CASSPTSGISYEQYF
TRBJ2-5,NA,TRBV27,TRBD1,TGTGCCAGCAGGAGAACCAGGGGGCGCGAAGAGACCCAGTACTTC,CASRRTRGREETQYF
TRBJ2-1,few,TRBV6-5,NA,TGTGCCAGCAGTTACGGGCGGAATTCCGGAATGGTGCAGTTCTTC,CASSYGRNSGMVQFF
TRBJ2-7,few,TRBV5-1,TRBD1,TGCGCCAGCAGCGTACCACAGGGGCACGAGCAGTACTTC,CASSVPQGHEQYF
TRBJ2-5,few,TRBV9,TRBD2,TGTGCCAGCAGCGGGGGACTAGCGGGAGGGCCACGGGAGACCCAGTACTTC,CASSGGLAGGPRETQYF
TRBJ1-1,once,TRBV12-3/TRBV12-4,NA,TGTGCCAGCAGTTTTTCGGCAGGGAAGGCTGAAGCTTTCTTT,CASSFSAGKAEAFF
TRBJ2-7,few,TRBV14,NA,TGTGCCAGCAGCCAACAGTGGTACGAGCAGTACTTC,CASSQQWYEQYF
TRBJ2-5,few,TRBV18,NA,TGTGCCAGCTCACCATCAAAAGAGACCCAGTACTTC,CASSPSKETQYF
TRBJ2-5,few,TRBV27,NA,TGTGCCAGCAAAATGGGGTGGGGTTCGGTCGAGACCCAGTACTTC,CASKMGWGSVETQYF
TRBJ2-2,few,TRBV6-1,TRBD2,TGTGCCAGCAGGCAGGGACTAAACACCGGGGAGCTGTTTTTT,CASRQGLNTGELFF
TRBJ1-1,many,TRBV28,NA,TGTGCCAGCAGTTTCGGGACGGTGAACACTGAAGCTTTCTTT,CASSFGTVNTEAFF
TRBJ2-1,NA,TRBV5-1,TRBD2,TGCGCCAGCAGCCTGCGGGCGGGAGGAAGCTCCTACAATGAGCAGTTCTTC,CASSLRAGGSSYNEQFF
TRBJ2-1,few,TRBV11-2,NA,TGTGCCAGCAGCTTAGTGAAGGGTAACAATGAGCAGTTCTTC,CASSLVKGNNEQFF
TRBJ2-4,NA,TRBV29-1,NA,TGCAGCGTTGAGGGGCGGCTAGCCAAAAACATTCAGTACTTC,CSVEGRLAKNIQYF
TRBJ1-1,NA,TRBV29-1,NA,TGCAGCGTTGTACCGGGAGGGGAGGCCACTGAAGCTTTCTTT,CSVVPGGEATEAFF
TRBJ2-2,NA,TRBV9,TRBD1,TGTGCCAGCAGTCGCCGGGACAGGAACACCGGGGAGCTGTTTTTT,CASSRRDRNTGELFF
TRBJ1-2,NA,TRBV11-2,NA,TGTGCCAGCAGCTGGTCCAGGGGAGACGACTATGGCTACACCTTC,CASSWSRGDDYGYTF
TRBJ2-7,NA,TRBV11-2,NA,TGTGCCAGCAGCTTAGATTTTTCAGGGTGGGGAAACTACGAGCAGTACTTC,CASSLDFSGWGNYEQYF
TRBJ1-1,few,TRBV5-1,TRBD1,TGCGCCAGCATAACCGGGACAGGGGTTGGGACTGAAGCTTTCTTT,CASITGTGVGTEAFF
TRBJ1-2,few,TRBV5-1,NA,TGCGCCAGCAGCTTGGTGGGGGCGGGCGGCTACACCTTC,CASSLVGAGGYTF
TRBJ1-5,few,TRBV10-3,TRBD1,TGTGCCATCAGTGAGGTCAGGCAGGGGGACAATCAGCCCCAGCATTTT,CAISEVRQGDNQPQHF
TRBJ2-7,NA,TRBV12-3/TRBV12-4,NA,TGTGCCAGCAGTTCCGACAGGAGCTCCTACGAGCAGTACTTC,CASSSDRSSYEQYF
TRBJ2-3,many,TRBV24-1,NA,TGTGCCACCAGTGACGGGAGAGATACGCAGTATTTT,CATSDGRDTQYF
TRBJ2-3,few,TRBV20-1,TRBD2,TGCAGTGCCCACTACGGACTAGAAGCGCAGTATTTT,CSAHYGLEAQYF
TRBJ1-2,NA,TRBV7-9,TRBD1,TGTGCCAGCAGCCTTGGGACAGGGGAGAATAATGGCTACACCTTC,CASSLGTGENNGYTF
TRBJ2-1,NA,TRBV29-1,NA,TGCAGCGTTGAGGAGCAGTCCTACAATGAGCAGTTCTTC,CSVEEQSYNEQFF
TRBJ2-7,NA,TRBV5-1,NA,TGCGCCAGCAGCCTCCGGGCCTTCATCCAAGAATCCTACGAGCAGTACTTC,CASSLRAFIQESYEQYF
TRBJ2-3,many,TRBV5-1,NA,TGCGCCAGCAGCTTGGGACCCCCAGATACGCAGTATTTT,CASSLGPPDTQYF
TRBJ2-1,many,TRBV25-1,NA,TGTGCCAGCAGTGAATGGGAGCGTTACAATGAGCAGTTCTTC,CASSEWERYNEQFF
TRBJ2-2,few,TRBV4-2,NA,TGTGCCAGCAGCCAACAGGGGAGGTGGGAGGACCGGAACACCGGGGAGCTGTTTTTT,CASSQQGRWEDRNTGELFF
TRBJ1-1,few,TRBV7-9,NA,TGTGCCAGCAGTTGGACCGGTGCTTTCTTT,CASSWTGAFF
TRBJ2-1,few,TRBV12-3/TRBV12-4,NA,TGTGCCAGCAGTTTAAGGGCTACCCAGGATGAGCAGTTCTTC,CASSLRATQDEQFF